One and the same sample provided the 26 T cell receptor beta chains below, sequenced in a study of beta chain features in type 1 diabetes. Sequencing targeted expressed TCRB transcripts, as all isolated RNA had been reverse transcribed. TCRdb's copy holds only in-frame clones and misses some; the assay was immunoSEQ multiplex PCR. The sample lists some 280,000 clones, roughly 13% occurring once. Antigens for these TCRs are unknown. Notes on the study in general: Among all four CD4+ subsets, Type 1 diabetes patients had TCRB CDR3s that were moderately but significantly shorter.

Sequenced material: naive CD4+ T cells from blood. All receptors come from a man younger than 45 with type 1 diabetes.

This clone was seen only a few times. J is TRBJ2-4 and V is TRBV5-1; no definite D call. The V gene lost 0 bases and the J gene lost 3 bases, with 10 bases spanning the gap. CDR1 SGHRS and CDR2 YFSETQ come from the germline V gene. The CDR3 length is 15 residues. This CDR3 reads CASSLALVGKNIQYF. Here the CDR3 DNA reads TGCGCCAGCAGCTTGGCGCTGGTCGGCAAAAACATTCAGTACTTC.

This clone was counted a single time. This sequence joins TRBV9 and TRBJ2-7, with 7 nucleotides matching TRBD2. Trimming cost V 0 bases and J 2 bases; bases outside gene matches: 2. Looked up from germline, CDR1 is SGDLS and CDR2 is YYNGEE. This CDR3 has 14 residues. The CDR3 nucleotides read TGTGCCAGCAGCGTAGCTAGCGGAACCTACGAGCAGTACTTC. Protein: CASSVASGTYEQYF.

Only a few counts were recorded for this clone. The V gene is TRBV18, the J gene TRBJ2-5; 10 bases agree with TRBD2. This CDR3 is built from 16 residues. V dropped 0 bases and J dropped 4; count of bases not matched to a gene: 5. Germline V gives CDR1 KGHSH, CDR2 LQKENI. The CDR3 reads CASSPPLAGDRETQYF. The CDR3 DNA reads TGTGCCAGCTCACCACCTCTAGCGGGAGATAGAGAGACCCAGTACTTC.

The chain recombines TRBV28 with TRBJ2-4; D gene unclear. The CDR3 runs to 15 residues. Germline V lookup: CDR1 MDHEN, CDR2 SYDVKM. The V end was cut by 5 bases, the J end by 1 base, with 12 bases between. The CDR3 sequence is CASSPVVAAKNIQYF. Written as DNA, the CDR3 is TGTGCCAGCAGTCCGGTCGTCGCCGCCAAAAACATTCAGTACTTC.

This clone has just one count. CDR3 amino acids: CASSRTGLNQPQHF. CDR3 in DNA: TGTGCCAGCTCCCGCACAGGTCTCAATCAGCCCCAGCATTTT. The genes are TRBV18 and TRBJ1-5; D may be TRBD1 (5 bases). The germline V gene has CDR1 KGHSH and CDR2 LQKENI. The CDR3 spans 14 residues. Trimming removed 6 bases at V and 3 bases at J, with 12 bases between.

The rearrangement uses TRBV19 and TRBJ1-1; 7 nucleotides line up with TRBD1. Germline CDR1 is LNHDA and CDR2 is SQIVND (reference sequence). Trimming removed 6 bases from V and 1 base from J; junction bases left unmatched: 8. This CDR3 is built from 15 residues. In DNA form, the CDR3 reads TGTGCCAGTAGGGCCAGGGGGTCTAGGAACACTGAAGCTTTCTTT. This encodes CASRARGSRNTEAFF.

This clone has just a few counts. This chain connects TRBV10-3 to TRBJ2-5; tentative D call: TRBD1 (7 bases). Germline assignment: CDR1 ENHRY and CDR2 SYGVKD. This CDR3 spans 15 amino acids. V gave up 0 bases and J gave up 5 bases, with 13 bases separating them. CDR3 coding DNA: TGTGCCATCAGTGAGTCGGCACAGGGGAGGGAGACCCAGTACTTC. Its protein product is CAISESAQGRETQYF.

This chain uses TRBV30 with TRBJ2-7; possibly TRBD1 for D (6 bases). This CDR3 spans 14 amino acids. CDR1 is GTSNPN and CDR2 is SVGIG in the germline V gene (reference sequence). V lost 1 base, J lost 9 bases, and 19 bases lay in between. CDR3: CAWSGGTGPVGQYF. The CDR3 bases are TGTGCCTGGAGTGGGGGAACAGGGCCAGTTGGGCAGTACTTC.

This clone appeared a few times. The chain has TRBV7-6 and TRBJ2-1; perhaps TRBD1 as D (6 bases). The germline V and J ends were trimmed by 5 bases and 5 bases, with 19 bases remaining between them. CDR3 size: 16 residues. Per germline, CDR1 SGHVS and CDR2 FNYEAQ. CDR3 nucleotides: TGTGCCAGCAGCGACGTCAGGGGACGGGTGCACAATGAGCAGTTCTTC. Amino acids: CASSDVRGRVHNEQFF.

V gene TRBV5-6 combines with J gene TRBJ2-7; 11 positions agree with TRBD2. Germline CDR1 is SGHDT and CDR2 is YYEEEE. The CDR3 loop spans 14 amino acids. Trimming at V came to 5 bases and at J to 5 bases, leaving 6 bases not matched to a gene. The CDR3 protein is CASSPGTSGHEQYF. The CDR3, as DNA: TGTGCCAGCAGTCCCGGGACTAGCGGCCACGAGCAGTACTTC.

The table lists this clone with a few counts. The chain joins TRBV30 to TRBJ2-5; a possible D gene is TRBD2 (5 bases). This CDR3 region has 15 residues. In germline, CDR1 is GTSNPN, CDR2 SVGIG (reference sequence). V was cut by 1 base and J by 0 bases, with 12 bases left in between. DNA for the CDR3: TGTGCCTGGAGTGGAAGAGGGTGGTACCAAGAGACCCAGTACTTC. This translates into CAWSGRGWYQETQYF.

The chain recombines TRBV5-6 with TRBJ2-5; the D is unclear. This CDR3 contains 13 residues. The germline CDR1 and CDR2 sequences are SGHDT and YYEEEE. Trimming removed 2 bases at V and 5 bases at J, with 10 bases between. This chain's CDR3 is CASSFPLAETQYF. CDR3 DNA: TGTGCCAGCAGCTTTCCTTTAGCTGAGACCCAGTACTTC. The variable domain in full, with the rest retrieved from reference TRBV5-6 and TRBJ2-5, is DAGVTQSPTHLIKTRGQQVTLRCSPKSGHDTVSWYQQALGQGPQFIFQYYEEEERQRGNFPDRFSGHQFPNYSSELNVNALLLGDSALYLCASSFPLAETQYFGPGTRLLVL.

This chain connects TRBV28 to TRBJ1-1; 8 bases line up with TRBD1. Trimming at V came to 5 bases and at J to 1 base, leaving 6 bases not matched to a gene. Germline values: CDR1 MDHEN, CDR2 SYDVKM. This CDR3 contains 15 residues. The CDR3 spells CASSGRTGWNTEAFF. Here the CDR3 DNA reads TGTGCCAGCAGTGGGCGGACAGGGTGGAACACTGAAGCTTTCTTT.

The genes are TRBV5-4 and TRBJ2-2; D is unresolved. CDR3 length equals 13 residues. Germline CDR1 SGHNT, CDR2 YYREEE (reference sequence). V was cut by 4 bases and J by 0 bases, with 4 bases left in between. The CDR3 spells CASSPSNTGELFF. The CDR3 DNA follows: TGTGCCAGCAGCCCGTCGAACACCGGGGAGCTGTTTTTT.

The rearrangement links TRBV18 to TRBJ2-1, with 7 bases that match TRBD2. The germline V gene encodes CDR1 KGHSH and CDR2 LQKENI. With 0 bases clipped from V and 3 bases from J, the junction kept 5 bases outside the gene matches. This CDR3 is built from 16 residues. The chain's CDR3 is CASSPPGGRRYNEQFF. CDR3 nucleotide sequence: TGTGCCAGCTCACCACCGGGGGGGAGGCGCTACAATGAGCAGTTCTTC.

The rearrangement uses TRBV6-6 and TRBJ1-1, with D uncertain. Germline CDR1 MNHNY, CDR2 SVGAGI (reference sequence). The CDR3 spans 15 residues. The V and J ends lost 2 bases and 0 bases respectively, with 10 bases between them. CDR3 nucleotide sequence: TGTGCCAGCAGTTACCAAGCGGCGGTGAACACTGAAGCTTTCTTT. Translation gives CASSYQAAVNTEAFF.

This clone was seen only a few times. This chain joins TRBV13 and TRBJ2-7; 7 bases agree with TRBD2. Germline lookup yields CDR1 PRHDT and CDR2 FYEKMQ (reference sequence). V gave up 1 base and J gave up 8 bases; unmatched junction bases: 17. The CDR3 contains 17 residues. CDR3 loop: CASSLALGAGVSVQQYF. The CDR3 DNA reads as TGTGCCAGCAGCTTAGCCCTAGGGGCGGGAGTATCCGTGCAGCAGTACTTC.

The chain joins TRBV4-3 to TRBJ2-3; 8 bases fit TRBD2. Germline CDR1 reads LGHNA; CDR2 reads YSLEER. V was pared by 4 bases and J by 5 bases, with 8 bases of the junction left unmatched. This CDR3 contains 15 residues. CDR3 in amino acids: CASSRIGLAGDTQYF. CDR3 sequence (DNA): TGCGCCAGCAGCCGAATAGGACTAGCAGGAGATACGCAGTATTTT.

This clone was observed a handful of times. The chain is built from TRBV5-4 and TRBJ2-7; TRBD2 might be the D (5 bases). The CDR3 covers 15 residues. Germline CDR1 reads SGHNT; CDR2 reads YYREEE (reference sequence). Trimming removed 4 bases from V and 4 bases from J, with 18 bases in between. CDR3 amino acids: CASSLPGSVKYEQYF. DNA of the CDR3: TGTGCCAGCAGCCTGCCTGGTAGCGTTAAATACGAGCAGTACTTC.

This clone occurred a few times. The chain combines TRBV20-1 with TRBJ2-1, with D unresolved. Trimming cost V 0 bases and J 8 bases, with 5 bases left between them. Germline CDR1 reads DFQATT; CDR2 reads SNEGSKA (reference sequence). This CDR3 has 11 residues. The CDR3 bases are TGCAGTGCTAGAGATCTCGATGAGCAGTTCTTC. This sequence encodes CSARDLDEQFF.

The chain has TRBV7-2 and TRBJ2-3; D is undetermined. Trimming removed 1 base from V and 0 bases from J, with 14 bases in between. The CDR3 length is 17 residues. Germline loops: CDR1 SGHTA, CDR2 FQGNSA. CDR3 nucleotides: TGTGCCAGCAGCTTAGGGCAGCGAACCCCGAGCACAGATACGCAGTATTTT. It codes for CASSLGQRTPSTDTQYF.

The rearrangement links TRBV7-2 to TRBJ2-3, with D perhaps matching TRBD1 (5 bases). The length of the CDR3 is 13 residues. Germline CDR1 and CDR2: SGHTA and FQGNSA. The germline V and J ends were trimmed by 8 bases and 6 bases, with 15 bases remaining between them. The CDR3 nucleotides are TGTGCCAGCCACAGACCATGGGGCGATACGCAGTATTTT. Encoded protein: CASHRPWGDTQYF.

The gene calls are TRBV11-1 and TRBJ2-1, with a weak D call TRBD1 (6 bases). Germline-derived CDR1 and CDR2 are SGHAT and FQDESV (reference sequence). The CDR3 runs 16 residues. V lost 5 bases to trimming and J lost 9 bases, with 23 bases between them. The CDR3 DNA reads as TGTGCCAGCAGCCCGGGGTTGGGGGCCCTCATAAGTGAGCAGTTCTTC. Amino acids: CASSPGLGALISEQFF.

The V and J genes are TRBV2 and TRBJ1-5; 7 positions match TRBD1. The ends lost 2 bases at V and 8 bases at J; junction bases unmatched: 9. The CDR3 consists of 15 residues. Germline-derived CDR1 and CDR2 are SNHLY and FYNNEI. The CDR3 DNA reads TGTGCCAGCAGTGAAATGGGACAGCTGCAGAAGCCCCAGCATTTT. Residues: CASSEMGQLQKPQHF.

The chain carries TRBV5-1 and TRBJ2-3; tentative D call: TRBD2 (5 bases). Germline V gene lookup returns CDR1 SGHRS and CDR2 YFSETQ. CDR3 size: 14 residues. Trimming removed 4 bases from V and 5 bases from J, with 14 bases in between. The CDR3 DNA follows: TGCGCCAGCAGCCAATCGGGATCAGGAGATACGCAGTATTTT. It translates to CASSQSGSGDTQYF.

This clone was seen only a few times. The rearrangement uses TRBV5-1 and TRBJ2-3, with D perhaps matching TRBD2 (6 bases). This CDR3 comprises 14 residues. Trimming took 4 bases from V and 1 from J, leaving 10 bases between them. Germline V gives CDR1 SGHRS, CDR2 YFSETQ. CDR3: CASSGRGGTDTQYF. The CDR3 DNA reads TGCGCCAGCAGCGGGCGGGGAGGCACAGATACGCAGTATTTT.